This is a list of T cell receptor beta chains from one sample in a study of TIL therapy for anti-PD-1-resistant metastatic lung cancer. Here immunoSEQ multiplex PCR was the method, and the copy in TCRdb shows in-frame clones only, minus some. This sample has approximately 24,000 clones, with just under 75% found just once. The sequencing used tumor tissue, collected at baseline. These receptors originate from a person between 25 and 80 years old with non-small cell lung cancer. Both conserved end residues are part of each CDR3. A D gene is named only where the DNA matches it firmly. Clone size is stated in some rows and not others, as once, few, many or a class when expanded.

15,TRBV19,TRBJ1-1,-,-,TGTGCCAGTAGTATAGGCGGGCAGGGGAACACTGAAGCTTTCTTT,CASSIGGQGNTEAFF
15,TRBV7-9,TRBJ2-3,TRBD1,-,TGTGCCAGCAGCCCGGACAGGGTGAGCACAGATACGCAGTATTTT,CASSPDRVSTDTQYF
16,TRBV27,TRBJ1-2,-,-,TGTGCCAGCAGTTTGGCAGGGGAAGGGTCTGGCTATGGCTACACCTTC,CASSLAGEGSGYGYTF
13,TRBV18,TRBJ1-2,-,-,TGTGCCAGCTCACCCCAGGCGAACTATGGCTACACCTTC,CASSPQANYGYTF
16,TRBV7-2,TRBJ1-5,-,few,TGTGCCAGCAGCTTAGATATAGGGGTCGTGGCTCAGCCCCAGCATTTT,CASSLDIGVVAQPQHF
15,TRBV9,TRBJ1-2,-,few,TGTGCCAGCAGCGTAGCAGACAGCAGCCTCTATGGCTACACCTTC,CASSVADSSLYGYTF
17,TRBV19,TRBJ2-2,TRBD2,-,TGTGCCAGTCAGGCTCGTACTAGCGGGGCGAACACCGGGGAGCTGTTTTTT,CASQARTSGANTGELFF
15,TRBV27,TRBJ1-4,TRBD1,few,TGTGCCAGCAGTCTGACAGGGGGCAATAATGAAAAACTGTTTTTT,CASSLTGGNNEKLFF
17,TRBV5-1,TRBJ2-5,TRBD2,-,TGCGCCAGCAGCTTGGAGGGGACGAGGACTAGCGGGGGTACCTCGGACTTC,CASSLEGTRTSGGTSDF
14,TRBV19,TRBJ1-2,-,-,TGTGCCAGTAGTATCTCGGGACGGATCTATGGCTACACCTTC,CASSISGRIYGYTF
15,TRBV6-5,TRBJ1-6,-,once,TGTGCCAGTGGCATAGCCCGGAGCCCGAGTTCACCCCTCCACTTT,CASGIARSPSSPLHF
13,TRBV5-4,TRBJ2-5,TRBD2,-,TGTGCCAGCAGTCTTACCGGGGGGGAGACCCAGTACTTC,CASSLTGGETQYF
15,TRBV6-1,TRBJ2-5,-,-,TGTGCCAGCAGTGAAGTTGGCAGTGGGGGGGAGACCCAGTACTTC,CASSEVGSGGETQYF
20,TRBV27,TRBJ2-1,TRBD1,-,TGTGCCAGCAGTTTATCGTCTATCCCCCGACAGGGTAGCTCCTACAATGAGCAGTTCTTC,CASSLSSIPRQGSSYNEQFF
10,TRBV11-3,TRBJ2-5,-,large,TGTGCCTCAGCTGGAGAGACCCAGTACTTC,CASAGETQYF